Shown below are 32 T cell receptor beta chains from a single sample sequenced in a study of siplizumab effects on memory and regulatory T cells. The data were produced by immunoSEQ multiplex PCR, yet TCRdb's version contains in-frame clones alone and is incomplete. The sample has approximately 60,000 clones, 79% seen once. Sequencing was carried out using memory CD4+ T cells sorted from blood. These receptors originate from a human donor in good health.

This chain links TRBV5-4 with TRBJ1-2; possible D gene TRBD1, 6 bases. Between the trimmed V and J ends, which lost 4 bases and 2 bases, there was a span of 9 bases. The length of the CDR3 is 13 residues. CDR1 SGHNT and CDR2 YYREEE come from the germline V gene (reference sequence). DNA for the CDR3: TGTGCCAGCAGCAGGGACAACAACTATGGCTACACCTTC. Its protein product is CASSRDNNYGYTF. Variable domain in full (rest from reference TRBV5-4 and TRBJ1-2): ETGVTQSPTHLIKTRGQQVTLRCSSQSGHNTVSWYQQALGQGPQFIFQYYREEENGRGNFPPRFSGLQFPNYSSELNVNALELDDSALYLCASSRDNNYGYTFGSGTRLTVV.

V usage is TRBV13 and J usage is TRBJ1-2, with D perhaps matching TRBD1 (5 bases). Germline CDR1 is PRHDT and CDR2 is FYEKMQ (reference sequence). The CDR3 loop spans 16 amino acids. The germline V and J ends were trimmed by 1 base and 0 bases, with 12 bases remaining between them. The CDR3 nucleotides are TGTGCCAGCAGCTTAGAGGGGCAGGCGGCTAACTATGGCTACACCTTC. Residues: CASSLEGQAANYGYTF.

The chain recombines TRBV18 with TRBJ1-1; D may be TRBD1 (5 bases). The CDR3 contains 13 residues. Per germline, CDR1 KGHSH and CDR2 LQKENI. Trimming removed 2 bases at V and 2 bases at J, with 6 bases between. The CDR3 nucleotides are TGTGCCAGCTCACCAGGGGGAAACACTGAAGCTTTCTTT. It specifies CASSPGGNTEAFF.

The chain uses TRBV7-9 and TRBJ1-1; D is unclear. The germline gives CDR1 SEHNR, CDR2 FQNEAQ (reference sequence). Trimming shortened V by 4 bases and J by 6 bases, and 18 bases separated the two germline ends. There are 15 residues in the CDR3. The CDR3 DNA follows: TGTGCCAGCAGCTCAAGGGCAATGCCCTCGGCTGAAGCTTTCTTT. Its protein is CASSSRAMPSAEAFF.

This chain links TRBV2 with TRBJ2-2; D possibly uses TRBD1 or TRBD2 (6 bases each). Trimming cost V 6 bases and J 4 bases, with 12 bases left between them. The CDR3 spans 14 residues. Germline V CDR1 and CDR2: SNHLY, FYNNEI. The CDR3 sequence: CASSPKGGTGELFF. CDR3 bases: TGTGCCAGCAGCCCGAAGGGGGGCACCGGGGAGCTGTTTTTT.

This clone was seen a handful of times. The chain links TRBV4-3 to TRBJ2-6; D remains unclear. The length of the CDR3 is 16 residues. V lost 0 bases and J 0 bases, leaving 6 bases between the germline ends. CDR1 and CDR2 (germline): LGHNA, YSLEER. The CDR3 nucleotides read TGCGCCAGCAGCCAAGAGGGAAGCTCTGGGGCCAACGTCCTGACTTTC. Encoded protein: CASSQEGSSGANVLTF.

The rearrangement joins TRBV6-6 to TRBJ2-5, with a possible D match to TRBD1 (6 bases). In germline, CDR1 is MNHNY, CDR2 SVGAGI (reference sequence). V was cut by 5 bases and J by 5 bases, with 18 bases left in between. This CDR3 comprises 15 residues. CDR3 sequence: CASSRARTAAETQYF. In nucleotides, the CDR3 is TGTGCCAGCAGTCGGGCCCGGACAGCGGCGGAGACCCAGTACTTC.

The chain employs TRBV9 and TRBJ1-1; TRBD1 aligns across 7 bases. Unmatched junction bases numbered 5, after V lost 3 bases and J lost 6 bases. CDR1 SGDLS and CDR2 YYNGEE come from the germline V gene. This CDR3 contains 13 residues. The CDR3 region is CASSATGVSEAFF. For the CDR3, the DNA is TGTGCCAGCAGCGCAACAGGGGTCTCTGAAGCTTTCTTT.

V and J are TRBV10-1 and TRBJ2-2, with D perhaps matching TRBD1 (6 bases). The CDR3 is 14 residues long. Trimming took 6 bases from V and 4 from J, leaving 12 bases between them. Germline V gives CDR1 WNHNN, CDR2 SYGVQD (reference sequence). The chain's CDR3 is CASRHRERTGELFF. CDR3 nucleotides: TGCGCCAGCAGACACAGGGAGCGCACCGGGGAGCTGTTTTTT.

As to this clone: A junction end diverges from the germline sequence, so it may reflect a read error. The chain uses TRBV10-3 and TRBJ2-7; possibly TRBD1 for D (6 bases). The CDR3 is 15 residues long. The germline V gene has CDR1 ENHRY and CDR2 SYGVKD. Written as DNA, the CDR3 is TGTGCCAGCAGTTACCCGGACAGAGAAGGCTACGAGCAGTACTTC. As protein: CASSYPDREGYEQYF.

The J gene is TRBJ1-4, the V gene TRBV7-2, with 7 bases matching TRBD1. The CDR3 runs 14 residues. J gave up 3 bases and V 3 bases, and 1 base lay outside the gene matches. CDR1 is SGHTA, CDR2 FQGNSA, per germline. The CDR3 sequence: CASSFQGANEKLFF. DNA of the CDR3: TGTGCCAGCAGCTTCCAGGGGGCTAATGAAAAACTGTTTTTT.

The V and J genes are TRBV9 and TRBJ2-1, with TRBD2 matching over 11 bases. The germline CDR1 and CDR2 sequences are SGDLS and YYNGEE. There are 18 residues in the CDR3. Trimming took 4 bases from V and 1 from J; bases not matched to a gene: 10. CDR3 nucleotide sequence: TGTGCCAGCAGCCTTAGCGGGGGGGCCTTTAGTTCCTACAATGAGCAGTTCTTC. This translates into CASSLSGGAFSSYNEQFF.

This chain uses TRBV18 with TRBJ1-1; possible D gene TRBD1, 5 bases. V lost 6 bases and J lost 1, with 12 bases in between. The CDR3 has 14 amino acids. The germline CDR1 and CDR2 sequences are KGHSH and LQKENI. In nucleotides, the CDR3 is TGTGCCAGCTCCCCGGGACGGACGAACACTGAAGCTTTCTTT. This sequence encodes CASSPGRTNTEAFF.

The V call is TRBV14, the J call TRBJ2-3; TRBD2 matches 8 bases. The CDR3 totals 16 residues. Trimming took 2 bases from V and 3 from J; bases not matched to a gene: 7. Germline V gene sequence: CDR1 SGHDN, CDR2 FVKESK. The chain's CDR3 is CASSQPLTGGTDTQYF. CDR3 nucleotides: TGTGCCAGCAGCCAACCCCTGACGGGGGGGACAGATACGCAGTATTTT.

CDR3 nucleotides: TGTGCCAGCAGCCTGGACAGGGCCTTGACTAATGAAAAACTGTTTTTT. This encodes CASSLDRALTNEKLFF. This chain joins TRBV5-6 and TRBJ1-4; TRBD1 agrees at 8 bases. Germline assignment: CDR1 SGHDT and CDR2 YYEEEE. The ends lost 4 bases at V and 2 bases at J; junction bases unmatched: 7. CDR3 length equals 16 residues.

This rearrangement joins TRBV5-1 to TRBJ2-7, with D hard to call. The CDR3 runs to 13 residues. In germline, CDR1 is SGHRS, CDR2 YFSETQ. Trimming stripped 2 bases from V and 2 bases from J, with 8 bases between. In DNA, the CDR3 is TGCGCCAGCAGCTTTGACAATACCTACGAGCAGTACTTC. Its translation: CASSFDNTYEQYF.

The chain has TRBV4-1 and TRBJ1-2; TRBD1 aligns across 10 bases. With V trimmed by 3 bases and J by 2 bases, 9 bases remained unmatched. This CDR3 comprises 17 residues. CDR1 is MGHRA, CDR2 YSYEKL, per germline. The CDR3 reads CASSQSQPGQGNYGYTF. The DNA of the CDR3 is TGCGCCAGCAGCCAGAGCCAACCGGGACAGGGGAACTATGGCTACACCTTC.

This clone was seen only a few times. The CDR3 reads CASSARGEGHGYTF. The CDR3 DNA reads TGTGCCAGTAGTGCCCGCGGGGAGGGGCATGGCTACACCTTC. V gene TRBV19 combines with J gene TRBJ1-2; weak D call: TRBD1 (5 bases). Deletions cut 5 bases from V and 6 bases from J, with 16 bases between. The CDR3 length is 14 residues. Germline-derived CDR1 and CDR2 are LNHDA and SQIVND (reference sequence).

The chain combines TRBV5-6 with TRBJ1-1; no clear D. This CDR3 contains 15 residues. CDR1 SGHDT and CDR2 YYEEEE come from the germline V gene. Trimming took 4 bases from V and 2 from J, leaving 15 bases between them. CDR3 amino acids: CASSPRRILNTEAFF. DNA of the CDR3: TGTGCCAGCAGCCCTCGGCGGATACTTAACACTGAAGCTTTCTTT.

There are a few counts of this clone. For the CDR3, the DNA is TGTGCCAGCAGGGGACAGGGGTATCAGCCCCAGCATTTT. Translation gives CASRGQGYQPQHF. The rearrangement uses TRBV6-5 and TRBJ1-5; 10 nucleotides line up with TRBD1. CDR3 length equals 13 residues. CDR1 and CDR2 (germline): MNHEY, SVGAGI. The V and J ends lost 6 bases and 5 bases, in that order; junction bases with no gene match: 1.

The CDR3: CASSPGPAYGELFF. In DNA, the CDR3 is TGTGCCAGCAGTCCCGGACCTGCATACGGGGAGCTGTTTTTT. This chain connects TRBV6-6 to TRBJ2-2, with D unresolved. CDR1 and CDR2 (germline): MNHNY, SVGAGI (reference sequence). CDR3 size: 14 residues. Trimming pared 5 bases from V and 7 bases from J, leaving 14 bases between.

This rearrangement joins TRBV5-4 to TRBJ1-6, with D possibly matching TRBD1 (5 bases). Trimming took off 0 bases at V and 7 bases at J, with 11 bases between the two ends. Germline assignment: CDR1 SGHNT and CDR2 YYREEE (reference sequence). CDR3 size: 15 residues. CDR3 nucleotide sequence: TGTGCCAGCAGCTTGGCCGAGTGGGGCAATTCACCCCTCCACTTT. Protein sequence: CASSLAEWGNSPLHF.

This clone came up once. This chain links TRBV7-2 with TRBJ1-5; D not certain. Trimming removed 1 base from V and 5 bases from J, with 6 bases in between. The CDR3 loop spans 13 amino acids. From germline, CDR1 is SGHTA and CDR2 FQGNSA. The CDR3 DNA reads TGTGCCAGCAGCTTAGAACTATATCAGCCCCAGCATTTT. Encoded protein: CASSLELYQPQHF.

There are a few counts of this clone. The chain uses TRBV29-1 and TRBJ1-4, with D maybe TRBD1 (5 bases). The V gene lost 3 bases and the J gene lost 4 bases, with 12 bases spanning the gap. The germline V gene encodes CDR1 SQVTM and CDR2 ANQGSEA. The CDR3 spans 14 residues. The CDR3 protein is CSVEGRADNEKLFF. Written as DNA, the CDR3 is TGCAGCGTTGAGGGCAGGGCAGATAATGAAAAACTGTTTTTT.

This chain connects TRBV11-2 to TRBJ1-2; 8 bases match TRBD1. From germline, CDR1 is SGHAT and CDR2 FQNNGV. The CDR3 covers 15 residues. Trimming removed 3 bases from V and 0 bases from J; junction bases left unmatched: 3. The CDR3 here is CASSLGQAPNYGYTF. As DNA, the CDR3 is TGTGCCAGCAGCTTGGGACAGGCCCCTAACTATGGCTACACCTTC.

The rearrangement uses TRBV9 and TRBJ1-1; D is ambiguous. With 1 base removed from V and 1 base from J, the gap between germline ends came to 23 bases. The CDR3 has 19 residues. The germline gives CDR1 SGDLS, CDR2 YYNGEE. The CDR3 sequence: CASSVIPQVIDSANTEAFF. For the CDR3, the DNA is TGTGCCAGCAGCGTAATCCCCCAGGTGATAGACTCCGCGAACACTGAAGCTTTCTTT.

Written as DNA, the CDR3 is TGTGCCAGCTCAAATACACAGGGACAGCCCCAGCATTTT. Its translation is CASSNTQGQPQHF. The chain is built from TRBV18 and TRBJ1-5; tentative D call: TRBD1 (6 bases). Germline V gene data show CDR1 as KGHSH and CDR2 as LQKENI. V was pared by 5 bases and J by 7 bases, with 12 bases between. The CDR3 is 13 amino acids.

This rearrangement joins TRBV7-2 to TRBJ1-6, with D uncertain. Trimming cost V 1 base and J 0 bases, with 13 bases left between them. The CDR3 extends over 18 amino acids. Germline loops: CDR1 SGHTA, CDR2 FQGNSA. The CDR3 region is CASSLGLLESSYNSPLHF. DNA for the CDR3: TGTGCCAGCAGCTTAGGCCTTTTAGAAAGCTCCTATAATTCACCCCTCCACTTT. Supplemented by reference TRBV7-2 and TRBJ1-6, the full variable domain reads GAGVSQSPSNKVTEKGKDVELRCDPISGHTALYWYRQSLGQGLEFLIYFQGNSAPDKSGLPSDRFSAERTGGSVSTLTIQRTQQEDSAVYLCASSLGLLESSYNSPLHFGNGTRLTVT.

The rearrangement uses TRBV12-5 and TRBJ1-1; D is unclear. This CDR3 contains 13 residues. Germline CDR1 is LGHNT and CDR2 is FRNRAP. The V and J ends lost 2 bases and 4 bases respectively, with 8 bases between them. CDR3 bases: TGTGCTAGTGGTTTGATGGCAGGCACTGAAGCTTTCTTT. Translating gives CASGLMAGTEAFF.

This chain links TRBV5-1 with TRBJ1-1; TRBD1 matches 8 bases. V shed 0 bases, J shed 13 bases, and the junction held 8 bases outside the gene matches. The CDR3 length is 13 residues. Germline assignment: CDR1 SGHRS and CDR2 YFSETQ. DNA for the CDR3: TGCGCCAGCAGCTTGGATAGTAGACAGGGGAATTTCTTT. Amino acid sequence: CASSLDSRQGNFF.

The J gene is TRBJ1-3, the V gene TRBV7-3; 9 bases are shared with TRBD1. V lost 5 bases, J lost 2 bases, and 1 base stayed unmatched. The CDR3 totals 14 residues. Germline V gene sequence: CDR1 SGHTA, CDR2 FQGTGA. CDR3 sequence reads: CASSRTGAGNTIYF. The CDR3 DNA follows: TGTGCCAGCAGCCGGACAGGGGCTGGAAACACCATATATTTT. The full variable domain, with the rest looked up from reference TRBV7-3 and TRBJ1-3, is GAGVSQTPSNKVTEKGKYVELRCDPISGHTALYWYRQSLGQGPEFLIYFQGTGAADDSGLPNDRFFAVRPEGSVSTLKIQRTERGDSAVYLCASSRTGAGNTIYFGEGSWLTVV.

The table lists this clone with a few counts. The chain is built from TRBV30 and TRBJ1-1; no firm D call. The CDR3 covers 12 residues. The germline CDR1 and CDR2 sequences are GTSNPN and SVGIG (reference sequence). The CDR3 sequence: CALRPPGTEAFF. In DNA, the CDR3 is TGTGCTCTCAGGCCCCCCGGGACTGAAGCTTTCTTT. The variable domain in full, completed from reference TRBV30 and TRBJ1-1, reads SQTIHQWPATLVQPVGSPLSLECTVEGTSNPNLYWYRQAAGRGLQLLFYSVGIGQISSEVPQNLSASRPQDRQFILSSKKLLLSDSGFYLCALRPPGTEAFFGQGTRLTVV.